The 16 T cell receptor beta chains below were found in one sample sequenced in a study of cytomegalovirus exposure and HLA in healthy donors. The PCR was carried out with 60 Vbeta primers and 13 Jbeta primers. Generated by immunoSEQ multiplex PCR, the TCRdb table keeps only in-frame clones and is missing some. The sample yields more than 95,000 clones, approximately 72% seen once. The specimen was PBMCs. The receptor set was obtained from a man aged 25-40 years in good health and CMV-seronegative.

The chain employs TRBV12-5 and TRBJ1-2; tentative D call: TRBD1 (6 bases). The V gene's germline CDR1 is LGHNT and CDR2 FRNRAP. The CDR3 has 18 residues. V was clipped by 2 bases and J by 0 bases, with 19 bases between them. The CDR3 sequence is CASGLSVGQGKTNYGYTF. Here the CDR3 DNA reads TGTGCTAGTGGTTTGTCGGTCGGGCAGGGGAAAACTAACTATGGCTACACCTTC.

The rearrangement uses TRBV5-4 and TRBJ1-2, with TRBD1 identical over 7 bases. Losses at the gene ends were 4 bases for V and 6 bases for J; bases not matched to a gene: 9. The CDR3 runs 14 residues. CDR1 and CDR2 (germline): SGHNT, YYREEE (reference sequence). CDR3 loop: CASSRETGFNGYTF. CDR3 coding DNA: TGTGCCAGCAGCAGAGAGACAGGGTTTAATGGCTACACCTTC.

This clone turned up a few times. This chain links TRBV5-5 with TRBJ1-5; D not certain. CDR3 length: 15 residues. From germline, CDR1 is SGHKS and CDR2 YYEKEE (reference sequence). V shed 1 base and J shed 3 bases, with 11 bases lying between them. The CDR3 loop reads CASSLSQQNNQPQHF. In nucleotides, the CDR3 is TGTGCCAGCAGCTTGTCGCAACAGAACAATCAGCCCCAGCATTTT. The full variable domain, rest sourced from reference TRBV5-5 and TRBJ1-5, is DAGVTQSPTHLIKTRGQQVTLRCSPISGHKSVSWYQQVLGQGPQFIFQYYEKEERGRGNFPDRFSARQFPNYSSELNVNALLLGDSALYLCASSLSQQNNQPQHFGDGTRLSIL.

Only a few counts were recorded for this clone. This sequence joins TRBV7-9 and TRBJ2-1; 10 bases are a match to TRBD1. This CDR3 is built from 16 residues. V was pared by 4 bases and J by 6 bases, with 9 bases of the junction left unmatched. Germline values: CDR1 SEHNR, CDR2 FQNEAQ (reference sequence). DNA of the CDR3: TGTGCCAGCAGCTATACCGGGACAGGGGTAAGCAATGAGCAGTTCTTC. Encoded protein: CASSYTGTGVSNEQFF.

The chain employs TRBV5-1 and TRBJ1-6; 9 nucleotides line up with TRBD1. The CDR3 has 17 residues. CDR1 is SGHRS, CDR2 YFSETQ, per germline. V was clipped by 0 bases and J by 6 bases; unmatched bases: 7. The CDR3 DNA sequence: TGCGCCAGCAGCTTGGGCCCCAGACAGGGGGGTAATTCACCCCTCCACTTT. It yields the protein CASSLGPRQGGNSPLHF.

The V call is TRBV5-6, the J call TRBJ2-5; 12 bases are a match to TRBD2. This CDR3 is built from 17 residues. Germline CDR1 reads SGHDT; CDR2 reads YYEEEE. Losses at the gene ends were 4 bases for V and 2 bases for J; bases not matched to a gene: 9. The CDR3 sequence is CASSQPWTSGTQETQYF. In nucleotides, the CDR3 is TGTGCCAGCAGCCAACCCTGGACTAGCGGGACGCAAGAGACCCAGTACTTC.

V is TRBV19 and J is TRBJ1-2; 10 bases align to TRBD1. CDR3 length equals 17 residues. CDR1 and CDR2 (germline): LNHDA, SQIVND (reference sequence). The V gene end was trimmed by 5 bases and the J gene end by 5 bases; junction bases not matched to a gene: 14. The CDR3 DNA follows: TGTGCCAGTAGTCTAAAAGCGGCGACAGGGGGCGGGTATGGCTACACCTTC. Amino acid sequence: CASSLKAATGGGYGYTF.

This clone was recorded once. This chain connects TRBV4-3 to TRBJ2-7; perhaps TRBD2 as D (8 bases). CDR3 length equals 16 residues. Per germline, CDR1 LGHNA and CDR2 YSLEER. The V end was cut by 5 bases, the J end by 3 bases, with 20 bases between. The CDR3 bases are TGCGCCAGCAGCTACGGGGGGGCAGGGGGTGACTACGAGCAGTACTTC. It codes for CASSYGGAGGDYEQYF.

The rearrangement links TRBV19 to TRBJ1-2; D gene ambiguous. Germline-derived CDR1 and CDR2 are LNHDA and SQIVND (reference sequence). CDR3 length: 13 amino acids. V lost 5 bases and J 1 base, leaving 8 bases between the germline ends. For the CDR3, the DNA is TGTGCCAGTAGTGCCGGGATTAACTATGGCTACACCTTC. As protein: CASSAGINYGYTF.

The chain uses TRBV6-5 and TRBJ1-1; 7 bases are shared with TRBD1. CDR1 is MNHEY, CDR2 SVGAGI, per germline. Losses at the gene ends were 2 bases for V and 2 bases for J; bases not matched to a gene: 2. CDR3 length equals 14 residues. The CDR3 nucleotides read TGTGCCAGCAGTTACAAAGGGGGCAACACTGAAGCTTTCTTT. Translated, it gives CASSYKGGNTEAFF.

The V gene is TRBV6-1, the J gene TRBJ1-5; the D gene is possibly TRBD1 (5 bases). This CDR3 is built from 11 residues. Trimming removed 6 bases from V and 6 bases from J, with 6 bases in between. Germline V gives CDR1 MNHNS, CDR2 SASEGT. The CDR3 DNA is TGTGCCAGCAGCAGGGTTCAGCCCCAGCATTTT. Translation gives CASSRVQPQHF.

V gene TRBV18 combines with J gene TRBJ2-7; 14 nucleotides line up with TRBD2. Trimming cost V 11 bases and J 1 base; bases outside gene matches: 10. CDR1 KGHSH and CDR2 LQKENI come from the germline V gene. The CDR3 runs to 16 residues. CDR3 bases: TGTGCCTCGGGACTAGCGGGAGCTGACGGATCCTACGAGCAGTACTTC. This encodes CASGLAGADGSYEQYF.

The chain couples TRBV7-9 to TRBJ1-5; maybe TRBD1 (6 bases). The germline V and J ends were trimmed by 4 bases and 5 bases, with 12 bases remaining between them. The CDR3 length is 14 residues. CDR1 is SEHNR and CDR2 is FQNEAQ in the germline V gene (reference sequence). The CDR3 coding sequence is TGTGCCAGCAGCTCATCAGGGGACCATCAGCCCCAGCATTTT. Protein product: CASSSSGDHQPQHF.

The J gene is TRBJ1-2, the V gene TRBV29-1; 8 bases align to TRBD1. V trimming: 6 bases; J trimming: 6 bases; junction bases outside the gene matches: 3. The germline gives CDR1 SQVTM, CDR2 ANQGSEA. The CDR3 runs to 11 residues. The DNA for the CDR3 is TGCAGCGTCGGACAGGGCAATGGCTACACCTTC. Encoded protein: CSVGQGNGYTF.

This clone was counted once. The J gene is TRBJ2-3, the V gene TRBV5-1; TRBD2 agrees at 8 bases. Losses at the gene ends were 1 base for V and 4 bases for J; bases not matched to a gene: 17. The CDR3 contains 19 residues. Germline V gives CDR1 SGHRS, CDR2 YFSETQ. CDR3 region: CASSLRLIAGTPTPDTQYF. CDR3 nucleotides: TGCGCCAGCAGCTTGAGGTTGATAGCGGGAACCCCAACCCCAGATACGCAGTATTTT.

The V call is TRBV7-8, the J call TRBJ2-1; 10 bases map to TRBD1. The CDR3 covers 15 residues. V lost 5 bases and J lost 3; bases outside the gene matches: 4. Per the germline V gene, CDR1 is SGHVS and CDR2 is FQNEAQ. Here the CDR3 reads CASSRGQGGYNEQFF. The DNA of the CDR3 is TGTGCCAGCAGCCGAGGACAGGGGGGCTACAATGAGCAGTTCTTC.